The rows below give T cell receptor beta chains drawn from one sample of a study of vaccination and CD4 T cells after COVID-19. These receptors have no identified antigens. MiXCR was run by TCRdb on the PCR reads, yielding one entry per CDR3 protein. The sample holds about 12,000 distinct CDR3 sequences; roughly 30% are singletons and the top ten take around a third. The input for sequencing was CD4+ T cells from blood, cultured in vitro, taken before SARS-CoV-2 vaccination. These receptor sequences come from a human donor who received a COVID-19 vaccine. Each CDR3 is given without its conserved first and last residue. Some rows have no size entry. The others give once, few or many, or a class for an expanded clone.

>few|TRBV4-2|TRBJ1-4
ASSQVSGPNNEKLF
>medium-sized|TRBV7-8|TRBJ1-5
ASTFTLSGQPQH
>-|TRBV21-1|TRBJ2-2
ATCQQVWTAGELF
>few|TRBV16|TRBJ2-5
ASSQRAGGSLIQETQY
>once|TRBV5-1|TRBJ2-1
ASSLGAAFDEQF
>few|TRBV24-1|TRBJ1-2
AVGREGIGYT
>-|TRBV4-2|TRBJ1-1
ASSQDRLNTEAF
>once|TRBV2|TRBJ1-4
ASSLWTGLREKLF
>-|TRBV19|TRBJ2-1
ASSMGLARLMEQF
>once|TRBV10-3|TRBJ1-4
AIRGQVWEKLF
>-|TRBV6-5|TRBJ2-7
ASSYTGESYEQY
>-|TRBV30|TRBJ1-2
AWSVSGANYGYT
>few|TRBV6-5|TRBJ1-6
ASSYRPGVDNSPLH
>few|TRBV5-6|TRBJ1-1
ASSFRTGPGPEAF
>-|TRBV7-3|TRBJ2-4
ASSPDTIAKNIQY
>-|TRBV20-1|TRBJ2-5
SARDIQGKETQY
>-|TRBV11-2|TRBJ2-3
ASSLGTGQDTQY
>-|TRBV20-1|TRBJ2-2
SARDLQGNTGELF
>-|TRBV25-1|TRBJ1-2
ASSATTYGGYT
>-|TRBV19|TRBJ2-3
ASSIGGYSTDTQY
>few|TRBV2|TRBJ1-2
ASTRTGGARYGYT